This TCR beta chain was documented in a study of neurological immune-mediated disorders. Study-wide findings and caveats: The most TCR clonal expansion was seen in HTLV-1-associated myelopathy, whereas the least was seen in multiple sclerosis, below the level in healthy controls.

V was clipped by 3 bases and J by 9 bases, with 15 bases between them. Looked up from germline, CDR1 is SGHDN and CDR2 is FVKESK. The CDR3 length is 14 residues. Noted time point: longitudinal time-point 2. The unsorted libraries were produced from 2 million PBMCs held at -80 C. A single run covered 15-18 subjects with over 170 million TCR-beta sequences. TCRdb used MiXCR to reprocess the 5' RACE reads, holding one entry per CDR3 protein. The sample contains some 60,000 distinct CDR3 sequences, nearly 10% of which appear only once. This clonotype was recorded many times. Its antigen is undetermined. This rearrangement joins TRBV14 to TRBJ2-1; perhaps TRBD1 as D (5 bases). Source material: PBMCs. This receptor was obtained from a man aged 25 to 45 in good health. CDR3 amino acids: CASSQITGRTEQFF. DNA for the CDR3: TGTGCCAGCAGCCAGATAACAGGACGGACTGAGCAGTTCTTC.